The sequence of this T cell receptor (beta chain) was determined in a study of blood T cell repertoires in COVID-19. Background on the study: The United States, Italy and Spain were the sources of the acute and convalescent COVID-19 samples. From T cells, B-cell-depleted T cells, or PBMCs came the material, which was cDNA or gDNA.

Original processing methods: Amplification of reference gene primers was used by the study to estimate nucleated cell counts. Using immunoSEQ multiplex PCR, the repertoire was profiled, and TCRdb retains in-frame clones only, with some absent. That table furnishes V, J and clone size, whereas the DNA furnished D and trimming. The sample includes about 75,000 clones, 90% seen only once; the top ten take approximately 2.5%. This TCR came from a human donor in a cohort sampled during active COVID-19. Sequencing input: peripheral blood.

The CDR3 DNA follows: TGTGCTAGTGGTTTGCCCAGCGGGAGCACCGGGGAGCTGTTTTTT. It is translated as CASGLPSGSTGELFF. The chain carries TRBV12-5 and TRBJ2-2, with TRBD2 matching 8 bases. V was clipped by 2 bases and J by 4 bases; unmatched bases: 3. CDR3 length: 15 residues. The germline gives CDR1 LGHNT, CDR2 FRNRAP.